Following are 19 T cell receptor beta chains from one sample sequenced in a study of T cell responses to AZD1222 COVID-19 vaccine. Using immunoSEQ multiplex PCR, the repertoire was profiled, and TCRdb retains in-frame clones only, with some absent. The sample has approximately 140,000 clones; 93% are singletons. The material sequenced was peripheral blood, taken on day 0 of AZD1222 vaccination. These receptors were obtained from an adult in good health.

This sequence joins TRBV7-8 and TRBJ2-5, with D possibly matching TRBD2 (6 bases). Between the trimmed V and J ends, which lost 5 bases and 2 bases, there was a span of 12 bases. This CDR3 comprises 14 residues. Germline V gene data show CDR1 as SGHVS and CDR2 as FQNEAQ. CDR3 sequence: CASSRDLGQETQYF. DNA of the CDR3: TGTGCCAGCAGCCGGGACTTGGGTCAAGAGACCCAGTACTTC.

The rearrangement uses TRBV19 and TRBJ1-1, with 9 bases that match TRBD1. V lost 4 bases and J lost 5; bases outside the gene matches: 14. The CDR3 is 17 residues long. Germline values: CDR1 LNHDA, CDR2 SQIVND (reference sequence). The CDR3 DNA reads as TGTGCCAGTAGTACTCCAATACCGGGACAGGGTTATACTGAAGCTTTCTTT. This translates into CASSTPIPGQGYTEAFF.

CDR3 DNA: TGCGCCAGCAGCCAAGGGACTAGCACAGATACGCAGTATTTT. It yields the protein CASSQGTSTDTQYF. V is TRBV4-3 and J is TRBJ2-3; weak D call: TRBD2 (5 bases). This CDR3 comprises 14 residues. Germline loops: CDR1 LGHNA, CDR2 YSLEER. Trimming stripped 1 base from V and 0 bases from J, with 5 bases between.

This chain uses TRBV19 with TRBJ1-4; D is uncertain. Looked up from germline, CDR1 is LNHDA and CDR2 is SQIVND (reference sequence). The CDR3 has 15 residues. V was clipped by 3 bases and J by 11 bases, with 19 bases between them. CDR3 amino acids: CASSMGLLTSTKLFF. DNA of the CDR3: TGTGCCAGTAGTATGGGCCTCCTGACAAGCACCAAACTGTTTTTT.

The rearrangement uses TRBV3-1 (or the pseudogene TRBV3-2) and TRBJ1-6, with 9 bases that match TRBD1. V lost 8 bases and J lost 0; bases outside the gene matches: 11. The CDR3 contains 18 residues. Per germline, CDR1 LGHDT and CDR2 YNNKEL (reference sequence). The CDR3 bases are TGTGCCAGCTCCCGGGGGACAGGGTGGTTCTCCTATAATTCACCCCTCCACTTT. Residues: CASSRGTGWFSYNSPLHF.

A note on this clone: Other DNA sequences in this specimen translate into the identical CDR3. The V call is TRBV5-1, the J call TRBJ1-3, with D possibly matching TRBD1 (5 bases). This CDR3 has 14 residues. Germline values: CDR1 SGHRS, CDR2 YFSETQ. V was cut by 4 bases and J by 2 bases, with 10 bases left in between. In nucleotides, the CDR3 is TGCGCCAGCAGCCCTGGGACCGCTGGAAACACCATATATTTT. Encoded protein: CASSPGTAGNTIYF.

The rearrangement links TRBV18 to TRBJ2-1, with 7 bases that match TRBD1. Per the germline V gene, CDR1 is KGHSH and CDR2 is LQKENI. This CDR3 comprises 15 residues. Trimming removed 2 bases from V and 4 bases from J; junction bases left unmatched: 5. For the CDR3, the DNA is TGTGCCAGCTCACCAGCGGACAGGACGTACAATGAGCAGTTCTTC. Its protein is CASSPADRTYNEQFF.

The chain has TRBV11-3 and TRBJ1-6, with 7 bases lining up with TRBD1. The CDR3 consists of 13 residues. V shed 5 bases and J 8 bases; nucleotides not matched to a gene: 3. Germline V gene data show CDR1 as SGHNT and CDR2 as YENEEA. CDR3 DNA: TGTGCCAGCAGCCTTGACAGGGATTCACCCCTCCACTTT. It codes for CASSLDRDSPLHF.

This sequence joins TRBV27 and TRBJ2-5, with D perhaps matching TRBD1 or TRBD2 (5 bases each). The length of the CDR3 is 17 residues. Germline CDR1 and CDR2: MNHEY and SMNVEV (reference sequence). Trimming stripped 6 bases from V and 2 bases from J, with 22 bases between. CDR3 sequence reads: CASRQKGRMALQETQYF. The CDR3 bases are TGTGCCAGCAGACAAAAGGGACGGATGGCCTTACAAGAGACCCAGTACTTC.

The chain combines TRBV2 with TRBJ1-2, with D perhaps TRBD1 (6 bases). V lost 3 bases to trimming and J lost 6 bases, with 14 bases between them. The CDR3 spans 14 residues. The germline CDR1 and CDR2 sequences are SNHLY and FYNNEI. The CDR3 DNA sequence: TGTGCCAGCAGTGAGGGGGCGGGTTCGCATGGCTACACCTTC. It translates to CASSEGAGSHGYTF.

The rearrangement links TRBV9 to TRBJ2-1; 8 nucleotides agree with TRBD2. Germline V gene data show CDR1 as SGDLS and CDR2 as YYNGEE. The CDR3 runs 16 residues. V gave up 3 bases and J gave up 5 bases; unmatched junction bases: 10. CDR3 region: CASSGLAGRGDNEQFF. The CDR3 DNA reads TGTGCCAGCAGCGGGTTAGCGGGACGGGGGGACAATGAGCAGTTCTTC.

J is TRBJ2-1 and V is TRBV9; TRBD2 matches at 9 bases. Losses at the gene ends were 0 bases for V and 10 bases for J; bases not matched to a gene: 5. CDR3 length: 14 residues. Germline V gene sequence: CDR1 SGDLS, CDR2 YYNGEE. CDR3 in DNA: TGTGCCAGCAGCGTAGGGCGGGAGGGCCCGGAGCAGTTCTTC. Residues: CASSVGREGPEQFF.

The chain has TRBV19 and TRBJ1-5, with 8 nucleotides matching TRBD1. Germline V gene sequence: CDR1 LNHDA, CDR2 SQIVND (reference sequence). V was pared by 5 bases and J by 2 bases, with 11 bases of the junction left unmatched. The CDR3 is 17 amino acids. CDR3: CASSGTTGVGGNQPQHF. CDR3 in DNA: TGTGCCAGTAGTGGAACGACAGGGGTTGGGGGCAATCAGCCCCAGCATTTT.

The chain employs TRBV11-2 and TRBJ2-3; TRBD1 is a possible D gene (5 bases). Germline CDR1 SGHAT, CDR2 FQNNGV. Trimming pared 8 bases from V and 0 bases from J, leaving 9 bases between. The CDR3 sequence is 13 residues long. The CDR3 sequence is CASRRASTDTQYF. Written as DNA, the CDR3 is TGTGCCAGCCGCAGGGCGAGCACAGATACGCAGTATTTT.

This sequence joins TRBV27 and TRBJ1-1; no definite D call. V was cut by 1 base and J by 1 base, with 7 bases left in between. Per germline, CDR1 MNHEY and CDR2 SMNVEV (reference sequence). This CDR3 contains 14 residues. CDR3 protein: CASSLYVGNTEAFF. CDR3 DNA sequence: TGTGCCAGCAGTTTATATGTGGGGAACACTGAAGCTTTCTTT.

The genes are TRBV5-5 and TRBJ1-2; D remains unclear. This CDR3 spans 13 amino acids. The V end was cut by 1 base, the J end by 7 bases, with 11 bases between. Germline lookup yields CDR1 SGHKS and CDR2 YYEKEE (reference sequence). CDR3 amino acids: CASSLLDAFGYTF. CDR3 DNA: TGTGCCAGCAGCTTGTTGGACGCTTTTGGCTACACCTTC.

This clone was counted a few times. This sequence joins TRBV6-1 and TRBJ2-7; perhaps TRBD1 as D (5 bases). The CDR3 sequence is 14 residues long. Germline CDR1 MNHNS, CDR2 SASEGT. Trimming shortened V by 1 base and J by 2 bases, and 9 bases separated the two germline ends. The DNA for the CDR3 is TGTGCCAGCAGTGAAGAGGGGCCCACCTACGAGCAGTACTTC. It is translated as CASSEEGPTYEQYF.

The V and J genes are TRBV10-2 and TRBJ1-1; tentatively, D is TRBD1 (5 bases). V gave up 4 bases and J gave up 4 bases, with 10 bases separating them. Germline V gene data show CDR1 as WSHSY and CDR2 as SAAADI. The CDR3 is 13 amino acids. CDR3 amino acids: CASSVWGGTEAFF. The CDR3 DNA follows: TGCGCCAGCAGTGTGTGGGGGGGCACTGAAGCTTTCTTT.

The CDR3 DNA reads TGTGCCAGCAGCCCAGGGACAGGGGGCCCCCAAGAGACCCAGTACTTC. This codes for CASSPGTGGPQETQYF. The chain has TRBV7-9 and TRBJ2-5; 12 positions match TRBD1. This CDR3 spans 16 amino acids. CDR1 SEHNR and CDR2 FQNEAQ come from the germline V gene (reference sequence). The junction had 5 bases not matched to a gene; V was cut back by 5 bases and J by 1 base.